This T cell receptor (beta chain) stems from a study of T-cell memory formation after mild COVID-19. Study context: Largely donor-specific sequence clusters came from two donors.

As to this clonotype: Its cognate antigen is unknown.

The study's findings and limits: Second-wave clones that peaked on day 37 lacked confirmed SARS-CoV-2 specificity. Prior to infection, memory already included some responding clones, suggesting cross-reactive memory joined.

TCRdb reprocessed the 5' RACE reads with MiXCR, giving one entry per CDR3 protein. The repertoire holds under 250,000 distinct CDR3 sequences, with 15% to 17% as singletons. With V trimmed by 0 bases and J by 7 bases, 5 bases remained unmatched. The CDR3 contains 16 residues. CDR1 SGHRS and CDR2 YFSETQ come from the germline V gene. The receptor was derived from an adult woman who had mild COVID-19 (a few samples of this study predate the infection). Cell type and time point are not known. The specimen was PBMCs or a T cell subset sorted from them (not recorded which). The V call is TRBV5-1, the J call TRBJ2-1; 12 bases are shared with TRBD1. Here the CDR3 reads CASSLGGQGALNEQFF. CDR3 DNA sequence: TGCGCCAGCAGCTTGGGGGGACAGGGGGCTTTAAATGAGCAGTTCTTC.